These 24 T cell receptor beta chains were sequenced from one sample in a study of shared clonotypes between healthy human individuals. Profiling relied on immunoSEQ multiplex PCR, and the TCRdb table lists in-frame clones only, not all of them. The sample has 1.6 million or so clones; roughly 96% are singletons. The specimen sequenced was naive CD4+ T cells sorted from blood. Described subset: CD45RA+ positively selected. These receptors were collected from a man aged 25 to 45 in good health.

This clone came up once. CDR3 nucleotides: TGCGCCAGCAGCTTGGTGAAGGGCGGGACTAGCCACTACGAGCAGTACTTC. It encodes CASSLVKGGTSHYEQYF. The chain employs TRBV5-1 and TRBJ2-7; 9 bases match TRBD2. Unmatched junction bases numbered 10, after V lost 0 bases and J lost 3 bases. Germline V gene sequence: CDR1 SGHRS, CDR2 YFSETQ. The CDR3 sequence is 17 residues long.

J is TRBJ1-5 and V is TRBV7-9, with D unresolved. CDR3 length: 14 residues. The germline CDR1 and CDR2 sequences are SEHNR and FQNEAQ (reference sequence). The V and J ends lost 5 bases and 1 base respectively, with 9 bases between them. This chain's CDR3 is CASSESGSNQPQHF. The DNA for the CDR3 is TGTGCCAGCAGCGAGAGTGGGAGCAATCAGCCCCAGCATTTT.

The CDR3 loop reads CASSSEPGPYEQYF. The CDR3 DNA reads TGTGCCAGCAGTTCCGAACCGGGACCCTACGAGCAGTACTTC. The gene calls are TRBV6-4 and TRBJ2-7; either TRBD1 or TRBD2 may fit D (5 bases each). Germline V gives CDR1 MRHNA, CDR2 SNTAGT. This CDR3 region has 14 residues. The V and J ends lost 5 bases and 2 bases respectively, with 13 bases between them.

The gene calls are TRBV18 and TRBJ2-7; TRBD2 might be the D (6 bases). Trimming cost V 2 bases and J 7 bases, with 15 bases left between them. The CDR3 contains 14 residues. Germline V gives CDR1 KGHSH, CDR2 LQKENI. Written as DNA, the CDR3 is TGTGCCAGCTCACCATCAGTCAGGGCGGGGGAGCAGTACTTC. Protein sequence: CASSPSVRAGEQYF.

The chain is built from TRBV5-1 and TRBJ2-3, with TRBD2 identical over 8 bases. Trimming took 6 bases from V and 4 from J; bases not matched to a gene: 10. This CDR3 is 15 amino acids long. The germline V gene encodes CDR1 SGHRS and CDR2 YFSETQ. The CDR3 DNA reads as TGCGCCAGCACCCGACCCGGGGGGGCAGCAGATACGCAGTATTTT. Its protein is CASTRPGGAADTQYF.

V gene TRBV11-2 combines with J gene TRBJ2-7; TRBD1 is a possible D gene (5 bases). The V end lost 4 bases, the J end lost 2 bases, and 9 bases lay between the germline ends. The germline CDR1 and CDR2 sequences are SGHAT and FQNNGV. The length of the CDR3 is 13 residues. The CDR3: CASSSGLAYEQYF. As DNA, the CDR3 is TGTGCCAGCAGCTCAGGGCTAGCCTACGAGCAGTACTTC.

The rearrangement links TRBV11-2 to TRBJ2-5; 12 positions match TRBD2. CDR1 and CDR2 from the germline V gene are SGHAT and FQNNGV. The CDR3 is made up of 15 amino acids. The V segment lost 5 bases and the J segment 2 bases; nucleotides outside the gene matches: 3. The CDR3 DNA sequence: TGTGCCAGCAGCAGAGGACTAGCGGGGCAAGAGACCCAGTACTTC. The encoded protein is CASSRGLAGQETQYF. The entire variable domain, with the rest obtained from reference TRBV11-2 and TRBJ2-5, is as follows: EAGVAQSPRYKIIEKRQSVAFWCNPISGHATLYWYQQILGQGPKLLIQFQNNGVVDDSQLPKDRFSAERLKGVDSTLKIQPAKLEDSAVYLCASSRGLAGQETQYFGPGTRLLVL.

The chain uses TRBV7-8 and TRBJ1-2; weak D call: TRBD1 (5 bases). This CDR3 is built from 14 residues. Germline-derived CDR1 and CDR2 are SGHVS and FQNEAQ. Trimming pared 1 base from V and 4 bases from J, leaving 10 bases between. This chain's CDR3 is CASSLGGLGYGYTF. Written as DNA, the CDR3 is TGTGCCAGCAGCTTAGGGGGCTTGGGCTATGGCTACACCTTC. Full variable domain (outside the CDR3, taken from reference TRBV7-8 and TRBJ1-2): GAGVSQSPRYKVAKRGQDVALRCDPISGHVSLFWYQQALGQGPEFLTYFQNEAQLDKSGLPSDRFFAERPEGSVSTLKIQRTQQEDSAVYLCASSLGGLGYGYTFGSGTRLTVV.

The chain has TRBV7-2 and TRBJ2-2; the D is unclear. The CDR3 is 12 amino acids. Germline CDR1 SGHTA, CDR2 FQGNSA. V lost 3 bases to trimming and J lost 7 bases, with 6 bases between them. CDR3 DNA sequence: TGTGCCAGCAGCTTTCGTAGCGGGGAGCTGTTTTTT. Translation: CASSFRSGELFF.

The chain links TRBV4-3 to TRBJ1-2, with TRBD1 identical over 9 bases. The CDR3 covers 15 residues. CDR1 LGHNA and CDR2 YSLEER come from the germline V gene. J gave up 2 bases and V 3 bases, and 4 bases lay outside the gene matches. CDR3: CASSQAGTGNYGYTF. The CDR3 nucleotides read TGCGCCAGCAGCCAGGCCGGGACAGGGAACTATGGCTACACCTTC.

V and J are TRBV30 and TRBJ2-1; the match to TRBD2 covers 8 bases. Germline values: CDR1 GTSNPN, CDR2 SVGIG (reference sequence). V trimming: 0 bases; J trimming: 7 bases; junction bases outside the gene matches: 8. The CDR3 consists of 15 residues. The CDR3 region has the DNA TGTGCCTGGAGTGTACGAGCGGGAGTGGGTAATGAGCAGTTCTTC. It codes for CAWSVRAGVGNEQFF.

Turning to this clone: The same CDR3 is also encoded by other DNA sequences in this sample. This chain links TRBV5-4 with TRBJ2-5; D gene unclear. In germline, CDR1 is SGHNT, CDR2 YYREEE (reference sequence). Between the trimmed V and J ends, which lost 0 bases and 1 base, there was a span of 4 bases. This CDR3 has 13 amino acids. The CDR3 DNA is TGTGCCAGCAGCTTGGGGGGCCAAGAGACCCAGTACTTC. The encoded protein is CASSLGGQETQYF.

V is TRBV5-6 and J is TRBJ2-3, with TRBD2 identical over 8 bases. Germline loops: CDR1 SGHDT, CDR2 YYEEEE. The J segment lost 0 bases and the V segment lost 1 base, leaving 13 bases of the junction unmatched. CDR3 length: 19 residues. In DNA, the CDR3 is TGTGCCAGCAGCTTGTCTCGGGGGGGAATGGATCTTAGCACAGATACGCAGTATTTT. Protein product: CASSLSRGGMDLSTDTQYF.

The J gene is TRBJ2-5, the V gene TRBV5-1, with D perhaps matching TRBD1 (8 bases). CDR3 length equals 16 residues. Trimming stripped 3 bases from V and 4 bases from J, with 19 bases between. Germline lookup yields CDR1 SGHRS and CDR2 YFSETQ. The CDR3 is CASSSTGQGGGETQYF. The CDR3 DNA follows: TGCGCCAGCAGCTCGACAGGACAGGGAGGGGGAGAGACCCAGTACTTC.

Remarks on this clone: Different DNA sequences within this sample yield the same CDR3. This sequence joins TRBV18 and TRBJ1-5; D not resolved. Germline-derived CDR1 and CDR2 are KGHSH and LQKENI. The V gene lost 2 bases and the J gene lost 1 base, with 6 bases spanning the gap. The CDR3 contains 14 residues. CDR3 protein: CASSPGGSNQPQHF. The CDR3 bases are TGTGCCAGCTCACCAGGTGGCAGCAATCAGCCCCAGCATTTT.

J is TRBJ2-1 and V is TRBV2; D might be TRBD1 (5 bases). V lost 0 bases and J lost 14, with 8 bases in between. Germline CDR1 SNHLY, CDR2 FYNNEI. The CDR3 length is 11 residues. CDR3 nucleotides: TGTGCCAGCAGTGAAGCCAGGGTGAAGTTCTTC. Amino acids: CASSEARVKFF.

The V gene is TRBV6-1, the J gene TRBJ2-2; 7 positions agree with TRBD2. V dropped 5 bases and J dropped 1; count of bases not matched to a gene: 1. The CDR3 length is 14 residues. Germline-derived CDR1 and CDR2 are MNHNS and SASEGT. This CDR3 reads CASSPSGNTGELFF. CDR3 nucleotide sequence: TGTGCCAGCAGTCCTAGCGGGAACACCGGGGAGCTGTTTTTT.

This chain joins TRBV10-3 and TRBJ2-1, with 9 nucleotides matching TRBD2. The CDR3 loop spans 16 amino acids. With 7 bases clipped from V and 1 base from J, the junction kept 8 bases outside the gene matches. Germline CDR1 is ENHRY and CDR2 is SYGVKD. DNA for the CDR3: TGTGCCATCAAGGCTAGCGGGATGGGTTCCTACAATGAGCAGTTCTTC. Translated: CAIKASGMGSYNEQFF.

This chain uses TRBV7-9 with TRBJ2-2; no clear D. Germline V CDR1 and CDR2: SEHNR, FQNEAQ (reference sequence). Trimming left V 3 bases short and J 9 bases short, with 14 bases between. There are 14 residues in the CDR3. CDR3 loop: CASSFNGPTRELFF. In nucleotides, the CDR3 is TGTGCCAGCAGCTTCAACGGACCAACCCGGGAGCTGTTTTTT.

The chain recombines TRBV14 with TRBJ1-4; D gene ambiguous. This CDR3 is 13 amino acids long. Germline V gene sequence: CDR1 SGHDN, CDR2 FVKESK. Trimming stripped 5 bases from V and 11 bases from J, with 15 bases between. CDR3 DNA: TGTGCCAGCAGCTTCATCAGGAGAGACAAACTGTTTTTT. The encoded protein is CASSFIRRDKLFF.

The chain couples TRBV19 to TRBJ2-2, with unresolved D. Germline lookup yields CDR1 LNHDA and CDR2 SQIVND (reference sequence). Trimming stripped 7 bases from V and 13 bases from J, with 10 bases between. The CDR3 consists of 10 residues. The CDR3 region is CASKAVRLFF. CDR3 in DNA: TGTGCCAGTAAGGCAGTGAGGCTGTTTTTT.

The V and J genes are TRBV7-2 and TRBJ2-7; 8 bases fit TRBD1. There are 14 residues in the CDR3. Per the germline V gene, CDR1 is SGHTA and CDR2 is FQGNSA. The V segment lost 1 base and the J segment 4 bases; nucleotides outside the gene matches: 3. CDR3 sequence: CASSLDRGMYEQYF. In DNA form, the CDR3 reads TGTGCCAGCAGCTTAGACAGGGGGATGTACGAGCAGTACTTC.

The chain links TRBV9 to TRBJ2-2; TRBD1 agrees at 11 bases. This CDR3 has 15 amino acids. V lost 4 bases, J lost 7 bases, and 6 bases stayed unmatched. From germline, CDR1 is SGDLS and CDR2 YYNGEE. CDR3 region: CASSSDRGLVGELFF. The CDR3 coding sequence is TGTGCCAGCAGCTCGGACAGGGGGCTCGTCGGGGAGCTGTTTTTT. The whole variable domain, remainder taken from reference TRBV9 and TRBJ2-2, is DSGVTQTPKHLITATGQRVTLRCSPRSGDLSVYWYQQSLDQGLQFLIQYYNGEERAKGNILERFSAQQFPDLHSELNLSSLELGDSALYFCASSSDRGLVGELFFGEGSRLTVL.

The gene calls are TRBV18 and TRBJ2-5; 11 bases line up with TRBD1. Germline CDR1 and CDR2: KGHSH and LQKENI. CDR3 size: 17 residues. The trim removed 1 base at V and 2 bases at J, leaving 6 bases unmatched. For the CDR3, the DNA is TGTGCCAGCTCACCACGCGGACAGGGGGCGTTTCAAGAGACCCAGTACTTC. Translation: CASSPRGQGAFQETQYF.